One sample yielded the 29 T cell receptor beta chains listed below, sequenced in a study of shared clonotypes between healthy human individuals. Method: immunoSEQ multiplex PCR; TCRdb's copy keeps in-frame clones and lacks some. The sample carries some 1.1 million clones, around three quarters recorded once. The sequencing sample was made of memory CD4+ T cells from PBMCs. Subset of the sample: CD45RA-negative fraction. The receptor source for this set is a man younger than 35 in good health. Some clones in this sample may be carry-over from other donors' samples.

The CDR3 DNA sequence: TGCGCCAGCAGCCAAGGATTCGGAGCCATCGGAGAGACCCAGTACTTC. Protein product: CASSQGFGAIGETQYF. The chain recombines TRBV4-3 with TRBJ2-5; D remains unclear. Germline V lookup: CDR1 LGHNA, CDR2 YSLEER. The CDR3 is 16 residues long. V shed 1 base and J shed 4 bases, with 16 bases lying between them.

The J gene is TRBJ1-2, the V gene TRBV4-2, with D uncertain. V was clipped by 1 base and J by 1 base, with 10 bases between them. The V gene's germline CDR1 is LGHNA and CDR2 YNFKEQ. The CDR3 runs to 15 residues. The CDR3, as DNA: TGTGCCAGCAGCCAAGTTGGTCGTGGTAACTATGGCTACACCTTC. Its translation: CASSQVGRGNYGYTF.

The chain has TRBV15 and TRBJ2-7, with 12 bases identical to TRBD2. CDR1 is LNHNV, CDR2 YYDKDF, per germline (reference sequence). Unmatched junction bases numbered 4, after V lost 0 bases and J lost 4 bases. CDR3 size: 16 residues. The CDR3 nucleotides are TGTGCCACCAGCAGAGAGGCGCTAGCGGGAGGGTACGAGCAGTACTTC. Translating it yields CATSREALAGGYEQYF.

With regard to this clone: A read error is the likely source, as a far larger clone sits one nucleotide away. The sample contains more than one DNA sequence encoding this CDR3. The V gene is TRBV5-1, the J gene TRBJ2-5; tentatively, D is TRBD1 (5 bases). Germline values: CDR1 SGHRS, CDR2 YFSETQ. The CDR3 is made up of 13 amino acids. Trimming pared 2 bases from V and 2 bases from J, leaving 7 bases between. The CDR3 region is CASSLDRQETQYF. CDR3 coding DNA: TGCGCCAGCAGCTTAGACAGACAAGAGACCCAGTACTTC.

CDR3 nucleotide sequence: TGTGCCAGCACCGTAGGCATGTTGCTCAGCAATCAGCCCCAGCATTTT. Amino acid sequence: CASTVGMLLSNQPQHF. The chain carries TRBV28 and TRBJ1-5; D is ambiguous. CDR1 and CDR2 (germline): MDHEN, SYDVKM. The V end was cut by 7 bases, the J end by 1 base, with 17 bases between. The CDR3 length is 16 residues.

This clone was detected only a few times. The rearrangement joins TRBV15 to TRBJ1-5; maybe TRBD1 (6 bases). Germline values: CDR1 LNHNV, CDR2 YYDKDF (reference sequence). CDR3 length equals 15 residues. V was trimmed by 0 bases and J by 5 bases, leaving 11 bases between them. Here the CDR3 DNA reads TGTGCCACCAGCAGAGATGGGCAGGGGTATCAGCCCCAGCATTTT. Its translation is CATSRDGQGYQPQHF.

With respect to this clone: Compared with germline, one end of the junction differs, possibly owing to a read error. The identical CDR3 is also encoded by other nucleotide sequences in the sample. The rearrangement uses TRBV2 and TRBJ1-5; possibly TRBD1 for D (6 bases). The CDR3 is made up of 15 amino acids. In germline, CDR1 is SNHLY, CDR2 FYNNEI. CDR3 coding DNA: TGTGCCAGCAGTGGCATGGGGGCTGGCAATCAGCCCCAGCACTTT. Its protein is CASSGMGAGNQPQHF.

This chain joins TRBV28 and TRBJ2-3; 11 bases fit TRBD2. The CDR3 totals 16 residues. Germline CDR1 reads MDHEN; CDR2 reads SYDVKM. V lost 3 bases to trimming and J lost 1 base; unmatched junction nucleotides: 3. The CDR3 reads CASSFYSGRGTDTQYF. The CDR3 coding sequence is TGTGCCAGCAGTTTTTATAGCGGGAGGGGCACAGATACGCAGTATTTT.

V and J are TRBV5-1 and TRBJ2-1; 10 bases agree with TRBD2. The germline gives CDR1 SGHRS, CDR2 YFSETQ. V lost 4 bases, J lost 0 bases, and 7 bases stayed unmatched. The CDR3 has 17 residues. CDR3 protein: CASSRQLAGRSYNEQFF. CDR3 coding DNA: TGCGCCAGCAGCCGACAACTAGCGGGACGCTCCTACAATGAGCAGTTCTTC.

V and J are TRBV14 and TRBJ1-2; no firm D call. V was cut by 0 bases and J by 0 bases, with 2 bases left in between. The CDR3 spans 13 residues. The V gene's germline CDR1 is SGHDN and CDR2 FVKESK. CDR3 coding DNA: TGTGCCAGCAGCCAAGACGCTAACTATGGCTACACCTTC. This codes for CASSQDANYGYTF.

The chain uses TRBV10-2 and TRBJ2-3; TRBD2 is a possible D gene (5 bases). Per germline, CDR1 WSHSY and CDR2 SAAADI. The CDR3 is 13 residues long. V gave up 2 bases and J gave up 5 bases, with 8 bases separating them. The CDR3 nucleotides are TGCGCCAGCAGTGAGGAGGGATTAGATACGCAGTATTTT. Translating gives CASSEEGLDTQYF.

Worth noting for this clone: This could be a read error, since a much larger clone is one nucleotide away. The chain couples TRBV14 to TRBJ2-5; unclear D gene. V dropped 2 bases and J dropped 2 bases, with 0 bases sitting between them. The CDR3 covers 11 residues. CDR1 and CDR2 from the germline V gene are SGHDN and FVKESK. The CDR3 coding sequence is TGTGCCAGCAGCCAACAAGAGACCCAGTACTTC. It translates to CASSQQETQYF.

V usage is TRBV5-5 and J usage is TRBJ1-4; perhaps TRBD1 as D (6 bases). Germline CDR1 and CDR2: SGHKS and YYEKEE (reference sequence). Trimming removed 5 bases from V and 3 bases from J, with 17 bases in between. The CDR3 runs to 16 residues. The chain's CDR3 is CASSSLMRTANEKLFF. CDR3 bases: TGTGCCAGCAGTTCCTTGATGAGGACAGCTAATGAAAAACTGTTTTTT. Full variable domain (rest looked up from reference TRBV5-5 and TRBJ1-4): DAGVTQSPTHLIKTRGQQVTLRCSPISGHKSVSWYQQVLGQGPQFIFQYYEKEERGRGNFPDRFSARQFPNYSSELNVNALLLGDSALYLCASSSLMRTANEKLFFGSGTQLSVL.

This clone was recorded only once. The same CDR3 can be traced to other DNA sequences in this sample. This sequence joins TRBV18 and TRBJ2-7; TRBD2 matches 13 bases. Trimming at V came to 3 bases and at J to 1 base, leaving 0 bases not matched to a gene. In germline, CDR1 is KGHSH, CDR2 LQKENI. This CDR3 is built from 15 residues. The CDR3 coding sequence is TGTGCCAGCTCACCGGGACTAGCGGGGTCCTACGAGCAGTACTTC. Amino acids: CASSPGLAGSYEQYF.

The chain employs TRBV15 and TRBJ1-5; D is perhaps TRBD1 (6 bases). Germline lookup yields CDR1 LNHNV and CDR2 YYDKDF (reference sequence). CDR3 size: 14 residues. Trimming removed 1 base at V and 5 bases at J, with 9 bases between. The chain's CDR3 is CATSRVQGDQPQHF. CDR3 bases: TGTGCCACCAGCAGAGTACAGGGTGATCAGCCCCAGCATTTT.

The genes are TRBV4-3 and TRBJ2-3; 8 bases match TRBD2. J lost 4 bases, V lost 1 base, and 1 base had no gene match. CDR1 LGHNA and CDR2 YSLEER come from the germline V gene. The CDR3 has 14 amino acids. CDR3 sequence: CASSQGAGADTQYF. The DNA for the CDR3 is TGCGCCAGCAGCCAAGGAGCGGGGGCAGATACGCAGTATTTT.

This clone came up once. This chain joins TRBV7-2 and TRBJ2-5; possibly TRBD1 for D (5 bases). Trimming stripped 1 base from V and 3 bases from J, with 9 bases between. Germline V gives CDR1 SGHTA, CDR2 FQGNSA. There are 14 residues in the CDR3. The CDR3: CASSLGAGKETQYF. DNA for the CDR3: TGTGCCAGCAGCTTAGGGGCAGGGAAAGAGACCCAGTACTTC.

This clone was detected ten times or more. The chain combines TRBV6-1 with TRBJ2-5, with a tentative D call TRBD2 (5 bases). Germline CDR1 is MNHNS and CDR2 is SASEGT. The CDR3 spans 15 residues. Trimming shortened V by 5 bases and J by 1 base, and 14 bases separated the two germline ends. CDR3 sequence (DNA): TGTGCCAGCAGTCTTTCGACGGGAACCCAAGAGACCCAGTACTTC. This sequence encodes CASSLSTGTQETQYF.

The chain's CDR3 is CASNSPDRGNEQFF. Written as DNA, the CDR3 is TGCGCCAGCAACTCTCCCGACAGGGGGAATGAGCAGTTCTTC. The J gene is TRBJ2-1, the V gene TRBV5-1; 9 bases agree with TRBD1. The germline V gene has CDR1 SGHRS and CDR2 YFSETQ. After removal of 6 bases from V and 7 bases from J, the junction contained 8 bases not matched to a gene. This CDR3 spans 14 amino acids.

DNA of the CDR3: TGCAGCGTCACATCTGGGGGTAGCGGGAGTCCCGGGGAGCTGTTTTTT. Amino acids: CSVTSGGSGSPGELFF. V and J are TRBV29-1 and TRBJ2-2; 9 bases are shared with TRBD2. This CDR3 is 16 amino acids long. J was trimmed by 6 bases and V by 6 bases; bases with no gene match: 14. Germline V CDR1 and CDR2: SQVTM, ANQGSEA.

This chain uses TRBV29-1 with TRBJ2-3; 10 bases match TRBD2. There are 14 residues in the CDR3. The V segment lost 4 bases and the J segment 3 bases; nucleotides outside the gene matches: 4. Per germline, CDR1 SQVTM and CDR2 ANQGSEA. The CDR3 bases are TGCAGCGTTGTCCTAGCGGGAGTTACAGATACGCAGTATTTT. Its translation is CSVVLAGVTDTQYF.

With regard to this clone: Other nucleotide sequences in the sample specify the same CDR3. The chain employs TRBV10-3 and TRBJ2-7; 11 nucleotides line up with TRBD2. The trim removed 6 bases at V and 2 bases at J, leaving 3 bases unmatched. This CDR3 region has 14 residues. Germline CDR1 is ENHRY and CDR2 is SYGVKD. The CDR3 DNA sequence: TGTGCCATCAGCGGGACTAGCGGTGCCTACGAGCAGTACTTC. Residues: CAISGTSGAYEQYF.

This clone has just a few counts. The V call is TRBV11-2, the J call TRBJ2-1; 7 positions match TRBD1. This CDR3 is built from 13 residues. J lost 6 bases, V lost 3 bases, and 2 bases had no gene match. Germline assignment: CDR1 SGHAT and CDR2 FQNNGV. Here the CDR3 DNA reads TGTGCCAGCAGCTTTACAGGGGTCAATGAGCAGTTCTTC. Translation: CASSFTGVNEQFF. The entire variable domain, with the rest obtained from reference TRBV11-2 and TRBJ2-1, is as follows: EAGVAQSPRYKIIEKRQSVAFWCNPISGHATLYWYQQILGQGPKLLIQFQNNGVVDDSQLPKDRFSAERLKGVDSTLKIQPAKLEDSAVYLCASSFTGVNEQFFGPGTRLTVL.

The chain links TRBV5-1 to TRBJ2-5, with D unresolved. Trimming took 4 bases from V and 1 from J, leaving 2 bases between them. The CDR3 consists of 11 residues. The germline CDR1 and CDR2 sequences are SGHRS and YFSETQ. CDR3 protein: CASSAQETQYF. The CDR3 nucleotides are TGCGCCAGCAGCGCCCAAGAGACCCAGTACTTC.

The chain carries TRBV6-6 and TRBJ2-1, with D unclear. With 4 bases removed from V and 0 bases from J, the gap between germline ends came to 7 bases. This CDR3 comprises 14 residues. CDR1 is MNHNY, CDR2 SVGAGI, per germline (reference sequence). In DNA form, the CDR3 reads TGTGCCAGCAGTTTGTCGGGCTCCTACAATGAGCAGTTCTTC. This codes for CASSLSGSYNEQFF.

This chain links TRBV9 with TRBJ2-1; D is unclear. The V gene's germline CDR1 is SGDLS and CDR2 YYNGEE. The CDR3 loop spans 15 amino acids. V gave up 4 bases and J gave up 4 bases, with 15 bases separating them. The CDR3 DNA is TGTGCCAGCAGCCCACACAGCGAACCGTACAATGAGCAGTTCTTC. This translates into CASSPHSEPYNEQFF.

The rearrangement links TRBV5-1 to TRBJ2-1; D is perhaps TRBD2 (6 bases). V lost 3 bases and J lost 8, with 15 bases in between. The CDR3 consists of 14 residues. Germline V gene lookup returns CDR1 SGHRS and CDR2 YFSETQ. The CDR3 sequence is CASSSISGGDEQFF. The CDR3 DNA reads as TGCGCCAGCAGCTCAATTAGCGGAGGGGATGAGCAGTTCTTC.

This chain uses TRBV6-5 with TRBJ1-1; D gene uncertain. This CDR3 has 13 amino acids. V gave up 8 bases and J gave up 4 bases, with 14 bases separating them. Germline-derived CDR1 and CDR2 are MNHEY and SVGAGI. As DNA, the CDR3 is TGTGCCAGCGAAAGCGGATGGGGCACTGAAGCTTTCTTT. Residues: CASESGWGTEAFF.

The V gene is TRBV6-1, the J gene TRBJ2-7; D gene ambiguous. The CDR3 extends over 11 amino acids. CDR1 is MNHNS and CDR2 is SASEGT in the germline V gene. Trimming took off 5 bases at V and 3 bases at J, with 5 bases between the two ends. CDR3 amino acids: CASSNNYEQYF. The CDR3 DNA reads TGTGCCAGCAGTAACAACTACGAGCAGTACTTC.